A single sample is the source of the 5 T cell receptor beta chains below, sequenced in a study of graft-versus-host responses after intestinal transplantation. Sequencing used immunoSEQ multiplex PCR; TCRdb keeps in-frame clones, though not all of them. The sample has about 93,000 clones, approximately 92% seen once. Which antigens these TCRs recognize remains unknown. The sample was unstimulated CD8+ T cells sorted from spleen or lymph node cells, taken before intestinal transplant. The receptors come from a human donor who received an intestinal transplant.

The CDR3 sequence: CASSPLLQGSNTEAFF. Written as DNA, the CDR3 is TGTGCCAGCAGCCCCCTCCTGCAGGGGTCGAACACTGAAGCTTTCTTT. The chain uses TRBV7-9 and TRBJ1-1; possible D gene TRBD1, 6 bases. The length of the CDR3 is 16 residues. Germline CDR1 SEHNR, CDR2 FQNEAQ (reference sequence). V was clipped by 5 bases and J by 1 base, with 17 bases between them.

The chain recombines TRBV18 with TRBJ2-5, with D perhaps TRBD2 (6 bases). Germline V CDR1 and CDR2: KGHSH, LQKENI. Deletions cut 3 bases from V and 4 bases from J, with 12 bases between. CDR3 length equals 14 residues. In DNA form, the CDR3 reads TGTGCCAGCTCACCGCGGGGCGCGCGAGAGACCCAGTACTTC. The encoded protein is CASSPRGARETQYF.

V gene TRBV2 combines with J gene TRBJ2-4; 8 nucleotides match TRBD2. The junction had 17 bases not matched to a gene; V was cut back by 4 bases and J by 9 bases. CDR3 length: 17 residues. CDR1 SNHLY and CDR2 FYNNEI come from the germline V gene. In nucleotides, the CDR3 is TGTGCCAGCAGTGGACGTTTTAGCGGGGCCGCCAGGGGCATTCAGTACTTC. Amino acid sequence: CASSGRFSGAARGIQYF.

This sequence joins TRBV9 and TRBJ1-1; perhaps TRBD1 as D (6 bases). This CDR3 contains 14 residues. Germline CDR1 SGDLS, CDR2 YYNGEE. V lost 4 bases and J lost 6, with 16 bases in between. The CDR3 here is CASSSSGGLAEAFF. CDR3 DNA: TGTGCCAGCAGCTCGTCGGGGGGCCTGGCTGAAGCTTTCTTT.

Comments on this clone: Likely a read error: the CDR3 ends without its conserved phenylalanine or tryptophan. The DNA is left out, because the CDR3 cannot be placed on it with certainty; the CDR3 is given as TCRdb lists it. The gene calls are TRBV1 and TRBJ1-6. TRBV1 is assigned pseudogene status. The CDR3 spans 9 residues, counting both ends. Here the CDR3 reads CTSSQDGVG.